A selection of T cell receptor beta chains follows, all from one sample in a study of cytomegalovirus exposure and HLA in healthy donors. TCRdb's table, derived via immunoSEQ multiplex PCR, lists solely in-frame clones and lacks some. The sample holds 120,000 to 150,000 clones; 75% to 90% are singletons and the top ten take approximately 2.9%. Sequenced input: PBMCs. The receptors stem from a woman aged 25 to 39 in good health and CMV-seronegative. Both conserved end residues are part of each CDR3. D genes are given only for firm matches. Not all rows give a size; the values are once, few, many and, for expanded clones, a class.

>TRBJ2-3|-|TRBV11-2|TRBD1
CASSVFGQAIFTDTQYF
TGTGCCAGCAGCGTATTTGGACAGGCGATATTCACAGATACGCAGTATTTT
>TRBJ2-5|-|TRBV30|-
CAWILGGTQYF
TGTGCCTGGATTTTGGGGGGGACCCAGTACTTC
>TRBJ1-5|-|TRBV15|-
CATSRDLVSNQPQHF
TGTGCCACCAGCAGAGATCTCGTAAGCAATCAGCCCCAGCATTTT
>TRBJ2-2|-|TRBV6-1|-
CASSESMGNRAGELFF
TGTGCCAGCAGTGAAAGTATGGGAAACAGGGCGGGGGAGCTGTTTTTT
>TRBJ2-5|-|TRBV30|TRBD1
CAWSGTGLKTQYF
TGTGCCTGGAGCGGGACAGGGTTGAAGACCCAGTACTTC
>TRBJ1-6|-|TRBV6-4|-
CASSDSSGWRSPLHF
TGTGCCAGCAGTGATTCCTCAGGGTGGCGATCACCCCTCCACTTT
>TRBJ2-1|-|TRBV6-1|TRBD2
CASRGGYNEQFF
TGTGCCAGCAGGGGGGGGTACAATGAGCAGTTCTTC
>TRBJ2-2|-|TRBV7-8|-
CASSPRTGLATGELFF
TGTGCCAGCAGCCCCAGAACAGGGTTGGCCACCGGGGAGCTGTTTTTT
>TRBJ2-1|-|TRBV30|-
CAWSVLRGLTYNEQFF
TGTGCCTGGAGTGTACTACGGGGGTTAACCTACAATGAGCAGTTCTTC
>TRBJ2-1|-|TRBV6-4|-
CASSDLGGEGNEQFF
TGTGCCAGCAGTGACTTGGGGGGAGAGGGCAATGAGCAGTTCTTC
>TRBJ2-2|-|TRBV6-7|TRBD2
CASSYPERGDQNTGELFF
TGTGCCAGCAGTTACCCAGAGCGGGGGGACCAAAACACCGGGGAGCTGTTTTTT
>TRBJ2-1|-|TRBV30|-
CACPGQNRGNEQFF
TGTGCCTGCCCTGGGCAGAATAGGGGCAATGAGCAGTTCTTC
>TRBJ1-6|once|TRBV6-1|-
CASRDYHNSPLHF
TGTGCCAGCAGAGACTACCATAATTCACCCCTCCACTTT
>TRBJ2-3|-|TRBV5-1|TRBD1
CASGPLGQGAGDTQYF
TGCGCCAGCGGGCCCTTGGGACAGGGGGCGGGAGATACGCAGTATTTT
>TRBJ2-1|many|TRBV9|TRBD2
CASSVDPSGPLANEQFF
TGTGCCAGCAGCGTAGATCCTAGCGGGCCGTTGGCAAATGAGCAGTTCTTC
>TRBJ2-7|-|TRBV28|TRBD1
CASFRQGFSYEQYF
TGTGCCAGCTTCAGACAGGGATTCTCCTACGAGCAGTACTTC
>TRBJ2-1|-|TRBV5-1|TRBD2
CASSLNLAGYNEQFF
TGCGCCAGCAGCTTGAACTTAGCGGGGTACAATGAGCAGTTCTTC
>TRBJ1-2|-|TRBV20-1|-
CSATGVYGYTF
TGCAGTGCTACGGGAGTCTATGGCTACACCTTC
>TRBJ2-7|once|TRBV18|TRBD2
CASSPSRLAGPSYEQYF
TGTGCCAGCTCACCAAGTAGACTAGCGGGACCTTCCTACGAGCAGTACTTC
>TRBJ1-1|once|TRBV19|-
CASTPDSSNTEAFF
TGTGCCAGTACCCCGGACAGTTCAAACACTGAAGCTTTCTTT
>TRBJ1-1|-|TRBV14|-
CASSQDRVTSWTEAFF
TGTGCCAGCAGCCAAGACAGGGTTACAAGCTGGACTGAAGCTTTCTTT
>TRBJ1-2|-|TRBV7-9|TRBD1
CASSLWTGDGYTF
TGTGCCAGCAGCCTATGGACAGGGGACGGCTACACCTTC
>TRBJ2-1|-|TRBV5-1|-
CASSLARDEQFF
TGCGCCAGCAGCTTGGCCAGGGATGAGCAGTTCTTC
>TRBJ1-5|-|TRBV28|-
CATLGANNQPQHF
TGTGCCACCCTGGGGGCCAACAATCAGCCCCAGCATTTT
>TRBJ2-7|-|TRBV27|TRBD1
CASSFFDRVTYEQYF
TGTGCCAGCAGTTTTTTCGACAGGGTAACGTACGAGCAGTACTTC
>TRBJ2-3|-|TRBV7-2|TRBD1
CASSLMTGASTDTQYF
TGTGCCAGCAGCCTTATGACAGGGGCTAGCACAGATACGCAGTATTTT
>TRBJ2-7|-|TRBV5-1|-
CASSFATGIHEQYF
TGCGCCAGCAGCTTCGCTACAGGCATCCACGAGCAGTACTTC
>TRBJ2-1|-|TRBV19|-
CASSFGQHSSEQFF
TGTGCCAGTAGTTTCGGACAGCATTCTAGTGAGCAGTTCTTC
>TRBJ1-5|-|TRBV6-1|-
CASSERSSLFSNQPQHF
TGTGCCAGCAGTGAGAGGTCATCGCTCTTTAGCAATCAGCCCCAGCATTTT